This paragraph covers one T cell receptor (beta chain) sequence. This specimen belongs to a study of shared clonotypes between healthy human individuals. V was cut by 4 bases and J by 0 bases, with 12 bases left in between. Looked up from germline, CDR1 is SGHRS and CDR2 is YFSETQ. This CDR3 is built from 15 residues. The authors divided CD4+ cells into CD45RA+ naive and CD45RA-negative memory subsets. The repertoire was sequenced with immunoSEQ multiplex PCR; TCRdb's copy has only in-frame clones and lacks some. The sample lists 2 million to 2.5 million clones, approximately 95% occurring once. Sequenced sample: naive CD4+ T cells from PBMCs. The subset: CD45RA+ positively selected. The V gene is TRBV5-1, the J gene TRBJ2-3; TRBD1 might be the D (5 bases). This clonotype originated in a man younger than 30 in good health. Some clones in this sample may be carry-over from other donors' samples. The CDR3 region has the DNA TGCGCCAGCAGCCTGGACACGTCTAGCACAGATACGCAGTATTTT. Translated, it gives CASSLDTSSTDTQYF.